The rows below give T cell receptor beta chains drawn from one sample of a study of Graves' ophthalmopathy and Graves' hyperthyroidism. TCRdb used MiXCR to reprocess the multiplex PCR reads, holding one entry per CDR3 protein. The sample lists hundreds of thousands of distinct CDR3 sequences, around 45% seen once, with roughly 50% in the top ten. Material for sequencing was peripheral blood. The receptors shown here come from an adult man with Graves' ophthalmopathy. Each CDR3 is given with its conserved first and last residue. The D gene is left open where the match is weak. Rows give clone size only sometimes, using once, few, many, or a class for an expanded clone.

j_call | cdr3_length | d_call | v_call | clone_size | cdr3_aa | cdr3_nt
TRBJ2-3 | 14 | - | TRBV29-1 | - | CSVEVEQALDTQYF | TGCAGCGTTGAAGTAGAGCAGGCCCTAGATACGCAGTATTTT
TRBJ1-1 | 18 | TRBD1 | TRBV2 | - | CASSYSRGDRGFHTEAFF | TGTGCCAGCAGTTACTCTCGGGGAGACAGGGGGTTTCACACTGAAGCTTTCTTT
TRBJ1-5 | 14 | TRBD1 | TRBV7-9 | few | CASSSGQGRQPQHF | TGTGCCAGCAGCTCAGGACAGGGGAGACAGCCCCAGCATTTT
TRBJ1-5 | 14 | - | TRBV12-5 | - | CASSPGLDNQPQHF | TGTGCCAGCAGTCCCGGATTGGACAATCAGCCCCAGCATTTT
TRBJ2-7 | 12 | TRBD1 | TRBV6-5 | few | CASSGQGAEQYF | TGTGCCAGCAGTGGACAGGGAGCCGAGCAGTACTTC
TRBJ2-7 | 15 | TRBD2 | TRBV20-1 | - | CSARATGGRAGEQYF | TGCAGTGCTAGAGCGACCGGCGGGAGGGCCGGAGAGCAGTACTTC
TRBJ1-1 | 14 | TRBD1 | TRBV18 | - | CASSPQGADTEAFF | TGTGCCAGCTCACCACAGGGGGCCGACACTGAAGCTTTCTTT
TRBJ2-1 | 11 | TRBD1 | TRBV29-1 | - | CSSNRGNEQFF | TGCAGCTCAAACAGGGGGAATGAGCAGTTCTTC
TRBJ1-5 | 15 | - | TRBV19 | - | CASSITARGEQPQHF | TGTGCCAGTAGTATAACCGCCAGGGGTGAACAGCCCCAGCATTTT
TRBJ2-5 | 13 | - | TRBV10-3 | - | CASSLWPQETQYF | TGTGCCAGCAGTTTATGGCCGCAAGAGACCCAGTACTTC
TRBJ1-5 | 15 | - | TRBV2 | - | CASSELRGANKPQHF | TGTGCCAGCAGTGAACTTAGGGGGGCTAACAAGCCCCAGCATTTT
TRBJ1-2 | 14 | - | TRBV29-1 | - | CSSHVTGGPQGYTF | TGCAGCTCCCATGTGACCGGGGGGCCCCAAGGCTACACCTTC
TRBJ2-7 | 15 | TRBD1 | TRBV5-1 | - | CASSSTGQGYYEQYF | TGCGCCAGCAGCTCTACGGGACAGGGATACTACGAGCAGTACTTC
TRBJ2-1 | 15 | - | TRBV10-3 | - | CAISDRGGDYNEQFF | TGTGCCATCAGTGATAGGGGCGGGGACTACAATGAGCAGTTCTTC
TRBJ2-6 | 13 | - | TRBV29-1 | many | CSVGIGRANVLTF | TGCAGCGTTGGTATCGGGCGGGCCAACGTCCTGACTTTC
TRBJ2-2 | 16 | - | TRBV13 | - | CASSLGWDSNTGELFF | TGTGCCAGCAGCTTGGGGTGGGATTCGAACACCGGGGAGCTGTTTTTT
TRBJ2-7 | 13 | TRBD2 | TRBV10-3 | - | CAGWAGGAGEQYF | TGTGCCGGCTGGGCCGGGGGGGCTGGCGAGCAGTACTTC